Listed below are T cell receptor beta chains from one sample, sequenced in a study of blood T cells in healthy people across ages. MiXCR, applied by TCRdb to the 5' RACE reads, yields one record per CDR3 protein. In the table there are some 1.5 million distinct CDR3 sequences, roughly 30% of which are singletons. The sample was blood. These receptors came from a woman younger than 45 in good health. CDR3s include the opening cysteine and the closing phenylalanine or tryptophan.

V	J	CDR3
TRBV20-1	TRBJ2-4	CSASNLLEQDGWVDIQYF
TRBV4-1	TRBJ2-6	CASSQNQARGLVGANVLTF
TRBV20-1	TRBJ2-7	CSASSASQLEQYF
TRBV2	TRBJ2-2	CASNTDSGELFF
TRBV6-2/TRBV6-3	TRBJ2-1	CASRARLAGTNEQFF
TRBV29-1	TRBJ2-5	CSVEEEAIQETQYF
TRBV10-3	TRBJ1-5	CAISGGMGNQPQHF
TRBV12-3/TRBV12-4	TRBJ2-1	CASRPSGGVVEQFF
TRBV25-1	TRBJ2-7	CASSVSTGNEQYF
TRBV29-1	.	CSVEGGVQGGEQYF
TRBV6-6	TRBJ1-5	CASSQTGRNNQPQHF
TRBV27	.	CASSPRGRAEQETQYF
TRBV20-1	TRBJ2-7	CSASRSGASGSYEQYF
TRBV5-1	TRBJ2-7	CTNSFGGQLYEQYF